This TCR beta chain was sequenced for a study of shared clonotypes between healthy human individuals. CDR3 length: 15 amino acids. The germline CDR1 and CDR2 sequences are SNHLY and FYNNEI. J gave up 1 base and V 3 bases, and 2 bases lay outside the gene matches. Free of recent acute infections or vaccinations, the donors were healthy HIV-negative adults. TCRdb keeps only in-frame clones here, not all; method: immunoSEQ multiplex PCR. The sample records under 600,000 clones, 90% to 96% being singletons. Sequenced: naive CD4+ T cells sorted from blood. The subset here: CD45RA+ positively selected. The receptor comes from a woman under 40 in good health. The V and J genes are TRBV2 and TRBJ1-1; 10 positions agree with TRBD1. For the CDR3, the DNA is TGTGCCAGCAGTGAGTGGGACAGGGGGAACACTGAAGCTTTCTTT. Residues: CASSEWDRGNTEAFF.